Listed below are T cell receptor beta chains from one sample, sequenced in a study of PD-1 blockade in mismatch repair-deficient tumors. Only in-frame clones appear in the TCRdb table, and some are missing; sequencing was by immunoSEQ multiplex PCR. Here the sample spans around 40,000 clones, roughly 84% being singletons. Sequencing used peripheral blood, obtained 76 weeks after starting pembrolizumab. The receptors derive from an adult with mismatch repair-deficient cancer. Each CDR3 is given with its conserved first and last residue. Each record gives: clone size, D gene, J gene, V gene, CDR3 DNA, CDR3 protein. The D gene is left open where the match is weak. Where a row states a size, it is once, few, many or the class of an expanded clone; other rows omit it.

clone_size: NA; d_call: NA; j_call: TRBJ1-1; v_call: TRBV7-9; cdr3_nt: TGTGCCAGCAGCCGATCAGGAGACTTGAACACTGAAGCTTTCTTT; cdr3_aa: CASSRSGDLNTEAFF
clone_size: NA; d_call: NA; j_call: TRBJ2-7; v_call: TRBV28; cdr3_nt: TGTGCCACTACCCCCGGCCAGGCCCCCTACGAGCAGTACTTC; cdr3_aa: CATTPGQAPYEQYF
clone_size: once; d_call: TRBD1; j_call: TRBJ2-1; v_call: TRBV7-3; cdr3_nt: TGTGCCAGCAGCTTTTCCGGGACAGGGGTAAATGAGCAGTTCTTC; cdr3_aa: CASSFSGTGVNEQFF
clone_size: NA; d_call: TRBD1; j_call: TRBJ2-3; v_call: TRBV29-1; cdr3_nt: TGCAGCGTTGGGGGTCCAGGGGGAACAGATACGCAGTATTTT; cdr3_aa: CSVGGPGGTDTQYF
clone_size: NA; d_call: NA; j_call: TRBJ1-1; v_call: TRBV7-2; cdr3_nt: TGTGCCAGCACCAGTACGGGAGAGAACACTGAAGCTTTCTTT; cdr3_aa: CASTSTGENTEAFF
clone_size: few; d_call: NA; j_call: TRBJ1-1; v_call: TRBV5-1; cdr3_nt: TGCGCCAGCAGCTTGCTAGGGAACACTGAAGCTTTCTTT; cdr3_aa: CASSLLGNTEAFF
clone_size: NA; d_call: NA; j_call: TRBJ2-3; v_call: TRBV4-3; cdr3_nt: TGCGCCAGCAGCCAAGGTCATCGGGACACAGATACGCAGTATTTT; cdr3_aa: CASSQGHRDTDTQYF
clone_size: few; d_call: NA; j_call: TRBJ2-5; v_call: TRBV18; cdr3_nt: TGTGCCAGCTCACCACCGGGAGAGACCCAGTACTTC; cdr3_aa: CASSPPGETQYF
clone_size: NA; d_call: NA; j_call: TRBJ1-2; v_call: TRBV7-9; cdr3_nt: TGTGCCAGCAGCTTATCGCCCGGGGAAGGCTACACCTTC; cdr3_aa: CASSLSPGEGYTF
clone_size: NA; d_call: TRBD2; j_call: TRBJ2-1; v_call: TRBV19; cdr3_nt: TGTGCCAGTAGTATTGTTAGCGGGAGAAGTCCGTTCTTC; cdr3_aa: CASSIVSGRSPFF
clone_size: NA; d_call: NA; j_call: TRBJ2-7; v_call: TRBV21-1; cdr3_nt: TGTGCCAGCAGCAAAGTCAACGAGCAGTACTTC; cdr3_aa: CASSKVNEQYF
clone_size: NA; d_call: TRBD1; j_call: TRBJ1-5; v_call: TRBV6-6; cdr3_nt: TGTGCCAGCAGTTACTCGGGGACAGGGAATCAGCCCCAGCATTTT; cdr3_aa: CASSYSGTGNQPQHF
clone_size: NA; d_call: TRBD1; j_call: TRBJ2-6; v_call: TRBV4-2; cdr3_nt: TGTGCCAGCAGCCAAGAAAGACAGGGTTCTGGGGCCAACGTCCTGACTTTC; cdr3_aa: CASSQERQGSGANVLTF
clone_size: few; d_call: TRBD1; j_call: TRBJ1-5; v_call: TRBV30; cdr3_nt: TGTGCCGGGGGACAGGGGGCCGGTCAGCCCCAGCATTTT; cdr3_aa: CAGGQGAGQPQHF
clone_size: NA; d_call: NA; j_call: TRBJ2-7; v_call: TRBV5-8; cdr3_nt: TGTGCCAGCAGCTTGTCGGCAGGGTGGTACGAGCAGTACTTC; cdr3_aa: CASSLSAGWYEQYF
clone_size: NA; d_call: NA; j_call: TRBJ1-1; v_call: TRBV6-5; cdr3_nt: TGTGCCAGCAGTGTCAGGGAGCGCACTGAAGCTTTCTTT; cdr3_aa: CASSVRERTEAFF
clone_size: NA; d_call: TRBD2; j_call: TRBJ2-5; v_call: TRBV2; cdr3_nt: TGTGCCAGCAGTGAGACTAGCGAGGTGGGGACCCAGTACTTC; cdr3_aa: CASSETSEVGTQYF
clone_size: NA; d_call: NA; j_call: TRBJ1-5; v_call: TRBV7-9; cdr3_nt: TGTGCCAGCAGCGGTGACCCAGGAAGTCAGCCCCAGCATTTT; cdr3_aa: CASSGDPGSQPQHF
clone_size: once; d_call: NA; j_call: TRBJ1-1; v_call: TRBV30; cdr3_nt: TGTGCCTGGAGTTCTCCCCTTGAAGCTTTCTTT; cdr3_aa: CAWSSPLEAFF
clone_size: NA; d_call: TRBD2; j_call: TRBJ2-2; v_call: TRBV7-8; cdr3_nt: TGTGCCAGCAGCCCGTGGACTAGCGGGAACACCGGGGAGCTGTTTTTT; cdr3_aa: CASSPWTSGNTGELFF